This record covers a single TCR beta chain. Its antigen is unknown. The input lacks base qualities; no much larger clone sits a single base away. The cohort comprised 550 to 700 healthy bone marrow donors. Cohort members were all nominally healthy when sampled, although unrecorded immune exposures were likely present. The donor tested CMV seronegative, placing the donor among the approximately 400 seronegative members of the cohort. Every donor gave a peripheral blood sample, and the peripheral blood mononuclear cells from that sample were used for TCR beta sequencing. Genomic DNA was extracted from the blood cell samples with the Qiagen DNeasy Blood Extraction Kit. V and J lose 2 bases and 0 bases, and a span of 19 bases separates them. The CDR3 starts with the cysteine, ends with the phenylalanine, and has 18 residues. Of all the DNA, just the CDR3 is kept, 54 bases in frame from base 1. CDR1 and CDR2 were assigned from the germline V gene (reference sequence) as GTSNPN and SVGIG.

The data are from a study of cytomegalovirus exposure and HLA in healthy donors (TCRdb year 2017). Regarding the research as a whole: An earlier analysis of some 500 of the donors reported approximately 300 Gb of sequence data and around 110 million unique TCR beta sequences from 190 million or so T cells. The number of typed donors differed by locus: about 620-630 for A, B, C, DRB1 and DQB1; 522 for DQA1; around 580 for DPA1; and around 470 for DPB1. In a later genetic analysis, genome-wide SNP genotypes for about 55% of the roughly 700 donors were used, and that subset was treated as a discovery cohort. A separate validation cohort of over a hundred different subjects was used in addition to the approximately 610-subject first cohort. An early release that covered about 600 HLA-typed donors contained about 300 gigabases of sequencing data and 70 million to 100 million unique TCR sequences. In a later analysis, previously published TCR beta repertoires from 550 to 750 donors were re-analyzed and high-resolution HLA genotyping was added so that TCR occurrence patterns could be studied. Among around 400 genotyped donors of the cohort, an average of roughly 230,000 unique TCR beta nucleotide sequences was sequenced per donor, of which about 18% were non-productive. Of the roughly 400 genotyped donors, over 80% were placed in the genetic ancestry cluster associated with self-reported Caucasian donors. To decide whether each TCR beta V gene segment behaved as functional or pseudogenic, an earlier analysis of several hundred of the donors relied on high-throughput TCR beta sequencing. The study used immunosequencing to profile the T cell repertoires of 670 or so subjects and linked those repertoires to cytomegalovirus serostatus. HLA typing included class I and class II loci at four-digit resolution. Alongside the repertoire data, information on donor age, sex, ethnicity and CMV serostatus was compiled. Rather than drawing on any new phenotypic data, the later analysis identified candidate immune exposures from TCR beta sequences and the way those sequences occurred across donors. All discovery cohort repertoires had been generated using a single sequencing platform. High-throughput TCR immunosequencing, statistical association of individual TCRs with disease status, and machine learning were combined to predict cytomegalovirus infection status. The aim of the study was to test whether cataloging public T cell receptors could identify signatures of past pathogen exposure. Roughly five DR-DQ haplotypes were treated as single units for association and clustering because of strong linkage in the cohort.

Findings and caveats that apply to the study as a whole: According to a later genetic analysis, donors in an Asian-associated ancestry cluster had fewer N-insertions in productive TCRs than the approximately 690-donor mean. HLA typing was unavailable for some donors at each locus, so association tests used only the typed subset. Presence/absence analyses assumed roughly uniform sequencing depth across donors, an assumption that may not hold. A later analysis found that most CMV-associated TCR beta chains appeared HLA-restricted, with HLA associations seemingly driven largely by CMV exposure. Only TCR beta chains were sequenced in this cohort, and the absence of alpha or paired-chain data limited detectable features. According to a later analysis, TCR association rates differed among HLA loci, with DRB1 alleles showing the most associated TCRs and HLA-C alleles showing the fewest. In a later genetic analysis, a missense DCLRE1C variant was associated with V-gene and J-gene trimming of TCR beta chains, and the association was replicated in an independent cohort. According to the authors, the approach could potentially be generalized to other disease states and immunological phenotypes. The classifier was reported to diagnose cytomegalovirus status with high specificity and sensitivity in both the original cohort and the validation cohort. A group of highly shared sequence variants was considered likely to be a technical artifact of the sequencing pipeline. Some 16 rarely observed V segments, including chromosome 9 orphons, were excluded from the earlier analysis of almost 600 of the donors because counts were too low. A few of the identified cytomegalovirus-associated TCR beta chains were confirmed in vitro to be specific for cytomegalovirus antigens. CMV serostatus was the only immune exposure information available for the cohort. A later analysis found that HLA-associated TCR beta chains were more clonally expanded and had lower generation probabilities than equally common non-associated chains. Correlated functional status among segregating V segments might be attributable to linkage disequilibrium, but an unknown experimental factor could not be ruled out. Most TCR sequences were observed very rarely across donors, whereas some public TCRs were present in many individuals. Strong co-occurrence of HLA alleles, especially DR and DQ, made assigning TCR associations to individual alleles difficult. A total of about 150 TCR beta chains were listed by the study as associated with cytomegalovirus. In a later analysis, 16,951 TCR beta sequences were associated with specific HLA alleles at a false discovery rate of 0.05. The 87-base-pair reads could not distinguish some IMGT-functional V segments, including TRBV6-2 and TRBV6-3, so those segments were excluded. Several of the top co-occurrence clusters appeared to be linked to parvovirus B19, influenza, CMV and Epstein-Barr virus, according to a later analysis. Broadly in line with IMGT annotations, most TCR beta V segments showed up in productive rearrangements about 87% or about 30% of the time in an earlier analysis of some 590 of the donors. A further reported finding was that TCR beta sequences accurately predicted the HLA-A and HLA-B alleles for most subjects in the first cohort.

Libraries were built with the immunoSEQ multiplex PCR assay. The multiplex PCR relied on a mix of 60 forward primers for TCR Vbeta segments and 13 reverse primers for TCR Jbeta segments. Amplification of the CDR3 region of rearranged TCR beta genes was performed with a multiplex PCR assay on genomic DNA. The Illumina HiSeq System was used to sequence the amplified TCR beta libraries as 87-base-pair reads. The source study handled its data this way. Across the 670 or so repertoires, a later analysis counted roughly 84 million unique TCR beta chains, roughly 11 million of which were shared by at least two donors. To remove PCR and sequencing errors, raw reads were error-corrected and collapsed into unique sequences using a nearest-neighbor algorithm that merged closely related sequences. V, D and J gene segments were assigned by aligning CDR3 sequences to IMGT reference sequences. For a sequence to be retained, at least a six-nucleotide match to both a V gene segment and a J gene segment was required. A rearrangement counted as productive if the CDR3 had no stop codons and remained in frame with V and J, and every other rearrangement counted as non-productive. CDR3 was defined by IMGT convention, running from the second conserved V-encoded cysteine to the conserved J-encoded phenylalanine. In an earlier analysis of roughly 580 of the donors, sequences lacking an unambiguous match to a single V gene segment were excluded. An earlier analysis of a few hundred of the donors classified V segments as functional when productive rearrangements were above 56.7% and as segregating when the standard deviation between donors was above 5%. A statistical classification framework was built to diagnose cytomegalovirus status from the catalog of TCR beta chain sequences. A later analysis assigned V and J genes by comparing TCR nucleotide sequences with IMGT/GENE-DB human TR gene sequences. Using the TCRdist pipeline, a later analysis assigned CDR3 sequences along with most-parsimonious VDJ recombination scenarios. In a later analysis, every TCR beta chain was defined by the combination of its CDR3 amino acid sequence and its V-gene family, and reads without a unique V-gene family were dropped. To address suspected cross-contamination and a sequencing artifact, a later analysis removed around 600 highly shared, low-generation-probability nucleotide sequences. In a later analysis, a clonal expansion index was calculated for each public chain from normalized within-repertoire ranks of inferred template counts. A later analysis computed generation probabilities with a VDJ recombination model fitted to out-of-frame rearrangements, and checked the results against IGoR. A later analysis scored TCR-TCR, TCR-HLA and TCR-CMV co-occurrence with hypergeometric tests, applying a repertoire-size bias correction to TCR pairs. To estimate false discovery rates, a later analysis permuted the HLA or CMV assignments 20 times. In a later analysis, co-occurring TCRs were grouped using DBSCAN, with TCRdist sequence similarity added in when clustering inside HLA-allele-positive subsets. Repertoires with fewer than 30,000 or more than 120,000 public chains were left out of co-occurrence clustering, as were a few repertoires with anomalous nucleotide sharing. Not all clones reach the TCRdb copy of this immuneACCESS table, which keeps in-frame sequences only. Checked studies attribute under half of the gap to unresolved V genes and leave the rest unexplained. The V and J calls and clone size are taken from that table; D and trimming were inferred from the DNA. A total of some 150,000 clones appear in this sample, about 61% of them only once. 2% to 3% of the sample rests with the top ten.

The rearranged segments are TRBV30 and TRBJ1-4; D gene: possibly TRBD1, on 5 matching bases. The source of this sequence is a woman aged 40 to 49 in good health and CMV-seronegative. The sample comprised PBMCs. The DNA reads TGTGCCTGGAGTTTAAGGGGTTTTTCAACAGCAACTAATGAAAAACTGTTTTTT. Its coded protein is CAWSLRGFSTATNEKLFF.